This entry is about one TCR beta chain. The antigen is undetermined. There were TCR beta CDR3 regions amplified from RNA transcripts. First-round RT-PCR of the TCR CDR3 relied on the HTBI primer set. In TCRdb, the multiplex PCR reads were re-called with MiXCR into one record per CDR3 protein. The sample contains 270,000 or so distinct CDR3 sequences, approximately 14% of which appear only once. The data originate from a study of T cells in Graves' hyperthyroidism and ophthalmopathy. Study observations and caveats: The model predicted ophthalmopathy a median approximately 6.3 months before onset.

Sampled blood dates from first hyperthyroidism diagnosis, and it precedes any ophthalmopathy symptoms. 10 ml of fresh peripheral blood supplied the PBMCs. The germline V gene encodes CDR1 DFQATT and CDR2 SNEGSKA (reference sequence). This CDR3 is built from 13 residues. Trimming stripped 5 bases from V and 1 base from J, with 11 bases between. The chain has TRBV20-1 and TRBJ1-2; D not resolved. The receptor's source is a woman in her forties or fifties with Graves' hyperthyroidism that later progressed to Graves' ophthalmopathy. The sample was blood. As DNA, the CDR3 is TGCAGTGCTGCCCGGACGGGTAACTATGGCTACACCTTC. As protein: CSAARTGNYGYTF.